The 11 T cell receptor beta chains listed next were all sequenced from one sample in a study of cytomegalovirus exposure and HLA in healthy donors. Use of 60 Vbeta and 13 Jbeta primers characterized the PCR. Clones were read by immunoSEQ multiplex PCR, and TCRdb kept only the in-frame ones, dropping some. This sample has some 140,000 clones, with 66% found just once. The source material was PBMCs. The receptors derive from a human donor in good health.

V and J are TRBV6-5 and TRBJ2-4; possible D gene TRBD1, 6 bases. V lost 6 bases, J lost 9 bases, and 18 bases lay in between. In germline, CDR1 is MNHEY, CDR2 SVGAGI. CDR3 length equals 14 residues. The CDR3 is CASRPTGSPGIQYF. CDR3 in DNA: TGTGCCAGCAGGCCCACAGGGTCCCCCGGCATTCAGTACTTC.

This clone has more than one count but fewer than ten. This chain links TRBV29-1 with TRBJ2-7; D is perhaps TRBD2 (6 bases). The CDR3 is 15 residues long. Trimming cost V 0 bases and J 0 bases, with 12 bases left between them. Germline V gene lookup returns CDR1 SQVTM and CDR2 ANQGSEA. This CDR3 is CSVEDPGGNSYEQYF. The CDR3 DNA follows: TGCAGCGTTGAAGATCCCGGGGGTAACTCCTACGAGCAGTACTTC.

V and J are TRBV7-6 and TRBJ2-5; 9 nucleotides agree with TRBD2. From germline, CDR1 is SGHVS and CDR2 FNYEAQ. The CDR3 is made up of 16 amino acids. After removal of 3 bases from V and 4 bases from J, the junction contained 9 bases not matched to a gene. The DNA for the CDR3 is TGTGCCAGCAGCTTTCCTAGCGGGAAGGGAGGAGAGACCCAGTACTTC. This translates into CASSFPSGKGGETQYF.

This chain links TRBV5-1 with TRBJ2-1; TRBD1 aligns across 10 bases. The CDR3 is made up of 15 amino acids. The germline CDR1 and CDR2 sequences are SGHRS and YFSETQ. After removal of 4 bases from V and 6 bases from J, the junction contained 7 bases not matched to a gene. The CDR3 DNA reads TGCGCCAGCAGCCCGGGACAGGGGCTGGGCAATGAGCAGTTCTTC. It codes for CASSPGQGLGNEQFF.

This clone showed up just once. The chain combines TRBV18 with TRBJ1-2, with no clear D. The CDR3 is made up of 13 amino acids. Per the germline V gene, CDR1 is KGHSH and CDR2 is LQKENI. Trimming pared 3 bases from V and 5 bases from J, leaving 10 bases between. CDR3 residues: CASSPSGEYGYTF. Written as DNA, the CDR3 is TGTGCCAGCTCACCGTCGGGAGAATATGGCTACACCTTC.

The rearrangement joins TRBV2 to TRBJ1-2; 8 bases map to TRBD1. The germline V gene encodes CDR1 SNHLY and CDR2 FYNNEI. The V and J ends lost 6 bases and 4 bases, in that order; junction bases with no gene match: 7. The CDR3 runs 14 residues. In DNA form, the CDR3 reads TGTGCCAGCAGAGCCAGGGGGCGCAGCTATGGCTACACCTTC. This codes for CASRARGRSYGYTF. Together with reference TRBV2 and TRBJ1-2, the CDR3 gives the full variable domain: EPEVTQTPSHQVTQMGQEVILRCVPISNHLYFYWYRQILGQKVEFLVSFYNNEISEKSEIFDDQFSVERPDGSNFTLKIRSTKLEDSAMYFCASRARGRSYGYTFGSGTRLTVV.

This clone was found a few times. The rearrangement uses TRBV6-4 and TRBJ2-1; D possibly corresponds to TRBD1 (6 bases). CDR1 is MRHNA and CDR2 is SNTAGT in the germline V gene. The V end was cut by 3 bases, the J end by 0 bases, with 9 bases between. The CDR3 contains 15 residues. This CDR3 reads CASSEGDNSYNEQFF. The DNA of the CDR3 is TGTGCCAGCAGTGAGGGGGACAACTCCTACAATGAGCAGTTCTTC.

This chain links TRBV9 with TRBJ2-7, with D possibly being TRBD2 (6 bases). This CDR3 contains 15 residues. Germline CDR1 and CDR2: SGDLS and YYNGEE. Trimming stripped 0 bases from V and 5 bases from J, with 15 bases between. The CDR3 coding sequence is TGTGCCAGCAGCGTAGACCCGGGACCTAGCGACGAGCAGTACTTC. Protein sequence: CASSVDPGPSDEQYF. Complete variable domain (other parts from reference TRBV9 and TRBJ2-7): DSGVTQTPKHLITATGQRVTLRCSPRSGDLSVYWYQQSLDQGLQFLIQYYNGEERAKGNILERFSAQQFPDLHSELNLSSLELGDSALYFCASSVDPGPSDEQYFGPGTRLTVT.

The chain is built from TRBV10-3 and TRBJ2-3, with TRBD2 as a possible D gene (6 bases). Trimming took off 6 bases at V and 0 bases at J, with 7 bases between the two ends. The length of the CDR3 is 13 residues. Germline-derived CDR1 and CDR2 are ENHRY and SYGVKD. CDR3 loop: CAISRESTDTQYF. The CDR3 DNA reads TGTGCCATCAGCCGGGAGAGCACAGATACGCAGTATTTT.

This clone was recorded a few times. The chain uses TRBV19 and TRBJ2-5, with TRBD1 identical over 9 bases. There are 15 residues in the CDR3. V lost 6 bases and J lost 5; bases outside the gene matches: 10. The germline gives CDR1 LNHDA, CDR2 SQIVND (reference sequence). The CDR3: CASSVTGGEGETQYF. The CDR3 nucleotides read TGTGCCAGTAGCGTAACAGGGGGCGAGGGGGAGACCCAGTACTTC.

J is TRBJ2-3 and V is TRBV5-4; 11 bases fit TRBD2. Trimming took 1 base from V and 5 from J; bases not matched to a gene: 3. The V gene's germline CDR1 is SGHNT and CDR2 YYREEE (reference sequence). This CDR3 contains 15 residues. This chain's CDR3 is CASSLTSGRLDTQYF. CDR3 nucleotide sequence: TGTGCCAGCAGCTTGACTAGCGGGAGACTAGATACGCAGTATTTT. The full variable domain, with the rest looked up from reference TRBV5-4 and TRBJ2-3, is ETGVTQSPTHLIKTRGQQVTLRCSSQSGHNTVSWYQQALGQGPQFIFQYYREEENGRGNFPPRFSGLQFPNYSSELNVNALELDDSALYLCASSLTSGRLDTQYFGPGTRLTVL.